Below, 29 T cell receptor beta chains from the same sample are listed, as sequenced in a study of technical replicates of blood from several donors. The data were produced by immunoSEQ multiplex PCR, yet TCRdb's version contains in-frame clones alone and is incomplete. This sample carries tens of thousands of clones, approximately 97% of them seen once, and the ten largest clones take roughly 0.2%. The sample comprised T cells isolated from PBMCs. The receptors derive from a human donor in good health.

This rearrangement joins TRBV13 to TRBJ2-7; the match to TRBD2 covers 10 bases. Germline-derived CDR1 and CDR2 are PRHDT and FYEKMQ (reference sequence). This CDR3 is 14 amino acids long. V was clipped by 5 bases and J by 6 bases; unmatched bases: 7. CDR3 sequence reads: CASSAPSGSLEQYF. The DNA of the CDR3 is TGTGCCAGCAGCGCGCCTAGCGGGAGCCTCGAGCAGTACTTC.

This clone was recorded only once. The CDR3 DNA follows: TGTGCCAGCAGCTCCGGACAGGGTTTGGACTATGGCTACACCTTC. Encoded protein: CASSSGQGLDYGYTF. This chain uses TRBV5-4 with TRBJ1-2, with 8 bases matching TRBD1. This CDR3 region has 15 residues. In germline, CDR1 is SGHNT, CDR2 YYREEE (reference sequence). After removal of 3 bases from V and 3 bases from J, the junction contained 7 bases not matched to a gene.

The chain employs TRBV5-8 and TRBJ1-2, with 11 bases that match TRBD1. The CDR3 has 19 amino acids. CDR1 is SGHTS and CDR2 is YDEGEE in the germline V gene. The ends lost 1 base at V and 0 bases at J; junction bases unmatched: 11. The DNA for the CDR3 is TGTGCCAGCAGCTTGCCCTCGGACAGGGGGCATTTCGCTAACTATGGCTACACCTTC. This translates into CASSLPSDRGHFANYGYTF.

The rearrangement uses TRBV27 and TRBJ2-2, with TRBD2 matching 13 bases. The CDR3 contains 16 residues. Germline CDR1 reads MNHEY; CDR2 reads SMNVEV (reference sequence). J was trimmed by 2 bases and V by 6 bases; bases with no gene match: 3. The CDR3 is CASRGTSGTNTGELFF. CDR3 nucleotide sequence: TGTGCCAGCAGGGGGACTAGCGGGACTAACACCGGGGAGCTGTTTTTT.

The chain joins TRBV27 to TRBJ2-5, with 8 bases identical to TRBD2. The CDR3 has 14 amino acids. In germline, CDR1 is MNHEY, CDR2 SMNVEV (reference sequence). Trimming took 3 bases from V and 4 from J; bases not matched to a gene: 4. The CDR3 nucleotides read TGTGCCAGCAGTTTTCACGCGGGGGGAGAGACCCAGTACTTC. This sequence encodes CASSFHAGGETQYF.

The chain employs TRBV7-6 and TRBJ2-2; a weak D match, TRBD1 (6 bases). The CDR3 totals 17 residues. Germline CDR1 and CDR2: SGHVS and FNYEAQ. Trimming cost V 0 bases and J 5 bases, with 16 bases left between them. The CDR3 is CASSLARGPQGTGELFF. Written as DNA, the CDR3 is TGTGCCAGCAGCTTAGCCAGGGGACCTCAAGGGACCGGGGAGCTGTTTTTT.

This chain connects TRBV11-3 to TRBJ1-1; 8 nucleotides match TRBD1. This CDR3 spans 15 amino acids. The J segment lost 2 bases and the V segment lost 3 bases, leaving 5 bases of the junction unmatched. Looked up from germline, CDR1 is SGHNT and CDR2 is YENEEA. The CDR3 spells CASSFPPGGNTEAFF. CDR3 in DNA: TGTGCCAGCAGCTTCCCCCCAGGGGGCAACACTGAAGCTTTCTTT.

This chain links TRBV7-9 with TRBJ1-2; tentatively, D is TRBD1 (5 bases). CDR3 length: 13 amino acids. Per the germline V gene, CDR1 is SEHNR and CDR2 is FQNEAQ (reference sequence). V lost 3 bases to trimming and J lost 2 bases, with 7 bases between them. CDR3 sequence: CASSLDTNYGYTF. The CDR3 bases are TGTGCCAGCAGCTTGGACACGAACTATGGCTACACCTTC.

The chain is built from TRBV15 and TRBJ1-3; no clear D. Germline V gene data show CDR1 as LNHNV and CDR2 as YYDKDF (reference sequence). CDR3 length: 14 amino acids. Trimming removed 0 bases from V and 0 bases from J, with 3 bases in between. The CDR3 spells CATSRDSSGNTIYF. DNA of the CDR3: TGTGCCACCAGCAGAGACAGCTCTGGAAACACCATATATTTT.

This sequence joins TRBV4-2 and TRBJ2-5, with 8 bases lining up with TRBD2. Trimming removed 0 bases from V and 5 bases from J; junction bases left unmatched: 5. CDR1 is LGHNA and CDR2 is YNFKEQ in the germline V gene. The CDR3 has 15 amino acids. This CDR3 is CASSQDTTSGETQYF. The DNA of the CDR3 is TGTGCCAGCAGCCAAGATACAACTAGCGGCGAGACCCAGTACTTC.

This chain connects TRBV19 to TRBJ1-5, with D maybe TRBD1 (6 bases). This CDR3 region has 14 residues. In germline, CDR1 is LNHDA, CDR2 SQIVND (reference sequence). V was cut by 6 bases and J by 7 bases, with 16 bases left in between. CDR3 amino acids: CASRGDTILQPQHF. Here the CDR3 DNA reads TGTGCCAGTAGGGGGGACACCATCCTCCAGCCCCAGCATTTT.

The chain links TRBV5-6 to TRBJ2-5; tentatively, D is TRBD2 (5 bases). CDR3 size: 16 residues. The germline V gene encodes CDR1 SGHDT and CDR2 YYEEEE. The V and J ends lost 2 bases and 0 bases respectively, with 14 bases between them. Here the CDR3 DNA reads TGTGCCAGCAGCTTTTTGAGCGGAGAATACCAAGAGACCCAGTACTTC. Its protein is CASSFLSGEYQETQYF.

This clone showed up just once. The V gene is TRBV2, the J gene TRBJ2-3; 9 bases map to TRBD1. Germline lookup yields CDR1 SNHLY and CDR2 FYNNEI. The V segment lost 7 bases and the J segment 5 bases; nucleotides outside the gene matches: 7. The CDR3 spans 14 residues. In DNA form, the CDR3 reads TGTGCCAGCATCGGACAGGGGCAGGGAGATACGCAGTATTTT. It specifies CASIGQGQGDTQYF. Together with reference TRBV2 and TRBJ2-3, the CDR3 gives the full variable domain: EPEVTQTPSHQVTQMGQEVILRCVPISNHLYFYWYRQILGQKVEFLVSFYNNEISEKSEIFDDQFSVERPDGSNFTLKIRSTKLEDSAMYFCASIGQGQGDTQYFGPGTRLTVL.

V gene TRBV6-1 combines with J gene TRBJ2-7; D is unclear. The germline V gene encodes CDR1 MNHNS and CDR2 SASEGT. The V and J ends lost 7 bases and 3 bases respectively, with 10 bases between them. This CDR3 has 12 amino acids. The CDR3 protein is CASTLQDYEQYF. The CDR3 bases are TGTGCCAGCACCCTGCAGGACTACGAGCAGTACTTC.

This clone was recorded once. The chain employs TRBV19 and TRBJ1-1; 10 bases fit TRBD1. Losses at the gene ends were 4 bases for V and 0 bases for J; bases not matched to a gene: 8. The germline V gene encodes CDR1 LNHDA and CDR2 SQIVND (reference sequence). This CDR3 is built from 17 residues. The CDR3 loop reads CASSNHLGQGLNTEAFF. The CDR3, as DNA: TGTGCCAGTAGTAACCATTTGGGACAGGGGTTGAACACTGAAGCTTTCTTT.

The CDR3 nucleotides read TGTGCCAGCAGCTTAGATAGCGGCCTGGGACAAGAGACCCAGTACTTC. This translates into CASSLDSGLGQETQYF. V and J are TRBV7-9 and TRBJ2-5; a weak D match, TRBD2 (6 bases). CDR1 is SEHNR, CDR2 FQNEAQ, per germline (reference sequence). V gave up 1 base and J gave up 2 bases, with 14 bases separating them. The CDR3 runs 16 residues.

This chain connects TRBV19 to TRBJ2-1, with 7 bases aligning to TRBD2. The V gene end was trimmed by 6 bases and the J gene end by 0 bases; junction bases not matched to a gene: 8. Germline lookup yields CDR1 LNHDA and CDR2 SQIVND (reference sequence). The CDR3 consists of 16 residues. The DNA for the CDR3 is TGTGCCAGTAGCCTACTAGCGATCAGCTCCTACAATGAGCAGTTCTTC. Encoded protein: CASSLLAISSYNEQFF.

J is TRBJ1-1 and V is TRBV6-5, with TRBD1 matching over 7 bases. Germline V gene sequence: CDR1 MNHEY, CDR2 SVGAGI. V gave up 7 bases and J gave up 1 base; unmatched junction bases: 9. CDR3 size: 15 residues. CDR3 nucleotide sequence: TGTGCCAGCAAAAGACAGGGCCTGGGGAACACTGAAGCTTTCTTT. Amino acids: CASKRQGLGNTEAFF.

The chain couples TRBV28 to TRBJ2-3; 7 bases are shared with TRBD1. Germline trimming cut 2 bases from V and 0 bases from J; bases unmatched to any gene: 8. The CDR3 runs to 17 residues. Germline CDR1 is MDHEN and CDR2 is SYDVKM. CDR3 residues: CASSLMGQTKSTDTQYF. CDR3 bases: TGTGCCAGCAGTTTAATGGGACAGACGAAAAGCACAGATACGCAGTATTTT.

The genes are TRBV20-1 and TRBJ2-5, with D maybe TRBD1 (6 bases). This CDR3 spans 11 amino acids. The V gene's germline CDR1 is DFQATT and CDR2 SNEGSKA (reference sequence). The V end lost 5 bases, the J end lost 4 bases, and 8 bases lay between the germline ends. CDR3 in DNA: TGCAGTGCTTTGGACAGAGAGACCCAGTACTTC. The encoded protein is CSALDRETQYF.

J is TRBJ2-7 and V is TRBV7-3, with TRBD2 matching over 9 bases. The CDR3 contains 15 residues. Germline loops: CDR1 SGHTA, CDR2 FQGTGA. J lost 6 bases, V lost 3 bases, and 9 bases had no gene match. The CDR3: CASSFGGGASVEQYF. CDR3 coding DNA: TGTGCCAGCAGCTTCGGCGGGGGGGCCTCTGTCGAGCAGTACTTC.

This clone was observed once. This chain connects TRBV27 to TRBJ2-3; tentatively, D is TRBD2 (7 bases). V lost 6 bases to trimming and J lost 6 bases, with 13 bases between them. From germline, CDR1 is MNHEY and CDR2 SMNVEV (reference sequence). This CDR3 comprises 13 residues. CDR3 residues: CASRTGGADTQYF. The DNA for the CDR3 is TGTGCCAGCAGGACGGGGGGCGCGGATACGCAGTATTTT.

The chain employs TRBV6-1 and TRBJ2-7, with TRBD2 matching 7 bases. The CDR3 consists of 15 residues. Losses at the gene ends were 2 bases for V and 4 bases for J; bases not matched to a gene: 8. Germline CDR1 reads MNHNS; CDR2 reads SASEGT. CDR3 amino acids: CASSERLAAPYEQYF. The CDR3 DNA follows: TGTGCCAGCAGTGAAAGGCTAGCGGCCCCATACGAGCAGTACTTC.

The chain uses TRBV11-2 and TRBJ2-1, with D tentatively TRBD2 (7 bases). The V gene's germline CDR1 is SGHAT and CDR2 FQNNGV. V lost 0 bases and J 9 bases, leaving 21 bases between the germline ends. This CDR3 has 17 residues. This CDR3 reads CASSLDHWGGQGGEQFF. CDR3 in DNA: TGTGCCAGCAGCTTAGACCACTGGGGGGGCCAGGGAGGTGAGCAGTTCTTC.

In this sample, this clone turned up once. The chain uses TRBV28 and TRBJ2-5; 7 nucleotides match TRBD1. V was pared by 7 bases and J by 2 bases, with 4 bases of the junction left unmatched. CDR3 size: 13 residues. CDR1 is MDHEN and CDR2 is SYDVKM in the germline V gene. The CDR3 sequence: CASTGQPQETQYF. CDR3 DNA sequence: TGTGCCAGCACGGGACAGCCTCAAGAGACCCAGTACTTC.

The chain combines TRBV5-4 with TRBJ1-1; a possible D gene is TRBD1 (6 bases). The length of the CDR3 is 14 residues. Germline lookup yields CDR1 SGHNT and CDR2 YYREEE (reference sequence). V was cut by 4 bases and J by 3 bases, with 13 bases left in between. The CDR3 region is CASSTQGMHTEAFF. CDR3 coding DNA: TGTGCCAGCAGCACACAGGGAATGCACACTGAAGCTTTCTTT.

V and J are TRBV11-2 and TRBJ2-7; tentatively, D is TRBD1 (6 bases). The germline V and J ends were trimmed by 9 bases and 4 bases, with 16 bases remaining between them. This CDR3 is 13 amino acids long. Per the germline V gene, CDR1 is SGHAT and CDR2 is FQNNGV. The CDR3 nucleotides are TGTGCCAGTAAGGGGGTCCTCAGGTACGAGCAGTACTTC. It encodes CASKGVLRYEQYF. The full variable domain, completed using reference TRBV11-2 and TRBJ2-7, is EAGVAQSPRYKIIEKRQSVAFWCNPISGHATLYWYQQILGQGPKLLIQFQNNGVVDDSQLPKDRFSAERLKGVDSTLKIQPAKLEDSAVYLCASKGVLRYEQYFGPGTRLTVT.

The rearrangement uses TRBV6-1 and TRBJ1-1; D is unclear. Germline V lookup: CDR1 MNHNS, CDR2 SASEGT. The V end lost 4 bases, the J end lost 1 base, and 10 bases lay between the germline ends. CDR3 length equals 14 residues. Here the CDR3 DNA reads TGTGCCAGCAGTGGAGGAGGGTGGAACACTGAAGCTTTCTTT. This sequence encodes CASSGGGWNTEAFF.

This chain's CDR3 is CASRGTRRGSNYGYTF. The CDR3 DNA is TGTGCCAGCAGGGGGACCAGGAGGGGATCTAACTATGGCTACACCTTC. This rearrangement joins TRBV2 to TRBJ1-2; D might be TRBD1 (5 bases). Germline V gene data show CDR1 as SNHLY and CDR2 as FYNNEI. The ends were cut back, 6 bases at V and 0 bases at J, with 17 bases in the middle. The CDR3 spans 16 residues.